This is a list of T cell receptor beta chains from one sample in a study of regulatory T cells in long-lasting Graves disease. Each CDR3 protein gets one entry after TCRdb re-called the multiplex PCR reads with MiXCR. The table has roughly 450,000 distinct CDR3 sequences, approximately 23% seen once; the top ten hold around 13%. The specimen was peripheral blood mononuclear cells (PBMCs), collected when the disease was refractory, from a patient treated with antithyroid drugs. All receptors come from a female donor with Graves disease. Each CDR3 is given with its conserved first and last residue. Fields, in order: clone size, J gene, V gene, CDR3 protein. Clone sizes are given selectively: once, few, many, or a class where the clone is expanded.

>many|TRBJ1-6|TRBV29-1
CSVWDGLGESPLHF
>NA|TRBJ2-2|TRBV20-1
CSAIPPANTGELFF
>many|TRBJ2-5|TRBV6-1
CASTARQLYQETQYF
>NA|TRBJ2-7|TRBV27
CASSLLEGNEQYF
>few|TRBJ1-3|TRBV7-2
CASSTGTAGNTIYF
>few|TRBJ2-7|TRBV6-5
CASSYSNRDDEQYF
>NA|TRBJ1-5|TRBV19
CASNRWRTGGSNQPQHF
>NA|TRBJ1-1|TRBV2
CASRPRGFRQVNRNTEAFF
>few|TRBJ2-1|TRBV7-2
CASSLYLGATYNEQFF
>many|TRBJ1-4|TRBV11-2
CASSYPGWSEKLFF
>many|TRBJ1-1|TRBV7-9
CASSLALNTEAFF
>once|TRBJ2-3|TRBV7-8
CASSPEEGTQYF
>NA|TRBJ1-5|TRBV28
CASNLRSRTGFF
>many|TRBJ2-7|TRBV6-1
CASSVWGGGYEQYF
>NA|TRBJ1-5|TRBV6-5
CASSYLAPIQPQHF
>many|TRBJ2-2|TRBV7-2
CASSFSSTGELFF
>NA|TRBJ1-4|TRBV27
CASSLRGAGEKLFF
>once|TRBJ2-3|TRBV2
CASQRRGVDTQYF
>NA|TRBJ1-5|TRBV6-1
CASRDREDQPQHF
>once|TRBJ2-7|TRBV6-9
CASSYSVYTLYEQYF
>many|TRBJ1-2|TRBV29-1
CSVEDQGGLYGYTF
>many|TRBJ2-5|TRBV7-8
CASSKRAETQYF
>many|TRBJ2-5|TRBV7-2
CASSLDSGRETQYF
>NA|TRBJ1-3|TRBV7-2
CASSLEGFGNTIYF
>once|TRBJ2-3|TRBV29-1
CSVATSGNTDTQYF
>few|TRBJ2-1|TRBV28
CASSLGTSGFSYNEQFF
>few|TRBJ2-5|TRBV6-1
CASGARVPGETQYF
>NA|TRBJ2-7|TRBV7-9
CASSSAGSYEQYF
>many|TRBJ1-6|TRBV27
CASSVRLNNSPLHF
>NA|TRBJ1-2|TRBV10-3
CAIGEGGYTF
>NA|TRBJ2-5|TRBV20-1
CSASMSRLAGGQETQYF
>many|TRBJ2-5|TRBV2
CASSEAGTIQTQYF
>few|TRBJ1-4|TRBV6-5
CASSYSAGNGEKLFF
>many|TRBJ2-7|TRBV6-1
CASSKGDNYEQYF
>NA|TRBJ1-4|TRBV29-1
CSVGPRTGEKLFF
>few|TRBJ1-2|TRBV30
CAWSGARHLAYGYTF
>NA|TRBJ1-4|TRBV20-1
CSAALSSEKLFF
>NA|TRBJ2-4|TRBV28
CASSPGEELAKNIQYF
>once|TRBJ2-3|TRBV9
CASSAGRLLTTDTQYF
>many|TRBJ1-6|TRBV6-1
CASSPGRDGSPLHF
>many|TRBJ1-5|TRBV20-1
CSAKTGSNQPQHF
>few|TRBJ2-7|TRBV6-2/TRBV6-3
CASGGPTGRADEQYF
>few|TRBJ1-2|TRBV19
CASSPRQLNNYGYTF
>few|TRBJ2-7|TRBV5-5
CASSVGLDEQYF